The 22 T cell receptor beta chains below were found in one sample sequenced in a study of tumor-infiltrating lymphocytes in primary liver carcinoma. Starting material of 500 to 600 ng total RNA yielded TCR beta cDNA via a constant-region primer. Investigators got TCR beta libraries out of three nested multiplex PCR rounds, done with slightly modified ARM-PCR. PCR rounds one and two used TRBV1-TRBV30 forward primers with a C-beta reverse primer for around 11 cycles each. TCRdb ran MiXCR on the multiplex PCR reads and lists one entry per CDR3 protein. The sample includes over 100,000 distinct CDR3 sequences, around 70% of them seen just once. Investigators took RNA and DNA out together from 20-30 mg of unsorted bulk tissue. The sample consisted of tumor-adjacent normal liver tissue. The receptors were sampled from an older woman with primary liver carcinoma and hepatitis B virus infection.

This clonotype was picked up one time. Compared with germline, one end of the junction differs, possibly owing to a read error. The chain joins TRBV29-1 to TRBJ2-3, with D possibly being TRBD1 or TRBD2 (5 bases each). Germline CDR1 and CDR2: SQVTM and ANQGSEA. This CDR3 spans 12 amino acids. The CDR3 DNA is TGCAACGTTGAAAGGGACGGAGGTACGCAGTATTTT. It codes for CNVERDGGTQYF.

With respect to this clonotype: Possible read error: a much larger clone is one base away. V gene TRBV28 combines with J gene TRBJ2-7; 13 bases align to TRBD2. Per the germline V gene, CDR1 is MDHEN and CDR2 is SYDVKM. This CDR3 is built from 15 residues. With V trimmed by 6 bases and J by 2 bases, 4 bases remained unmatched. The CDR3 nucleotides read TGTGCCAGCAGAGGCGGGACTAGCGGGGCCTACGAGCAGTACTTC. Encoded protein: CASRGGTSGAYEQYF.

As concerns this clonotype: A read error may account for a junction end that differs from germline. V gene TRBV11-3 combines with J gene TRBJ2-1; a weak D match, TRBD2 (5 bases). Germline V lookup: CDR1 SGHNT, CDR2 YENEEA. The length of the CDR3 is 15 residues. CDR3 sequence reads: CANSQTNGVYNEEFF. CDR3 sequence (DNA): TGTGCCAACAGCCAGACTAACGGAGTTTACAATGAGGAGTTCTTC.

Details on this clonotype: The germline gene is not matched at one end of the junction; a read error may be the cause. The V and J genes are TRBV11-2 and TRBJ2-2; D is perhaps TRBD1 (6 bases). This CDR3 is built from 13 residues. Germline CDR1 and CDR2: SGHAT and FQNNGV. The CDR3 DNA reads as TGCGCCAGCAGCTTAAGGGGGATTGGGGAGCTGTTTTTT. This encodes CASSLRGIGELFF.

As to this clonotype: Mismatch with germline at one junction end may stem from a read error. The CDR3 loop reads CASSDEPVRNTEAFF. The CDR3 DNA follows: TGTGCTAGCAGTGACGAACCGGTACGGAACACTGAAGCTTTCTTT. The chain is built from TRBV25-1 and TRBJ1-1; no clear D gene. The CDR3 totals 15 residues. The germline V gene encodes CDR1 MGHDK and CDR2 SYGVNS.

With respect to this clonotype: The CDR3 does not end in the conserved phenylalanine or tryptophan, so this is likely a read error. The chain recombines TRBV29-1 with TRBJ2-3; TRBD2 agrees at 10 bases. This CDR3 has 14 residues. V gave up 5 bases and J gave up 6 bases; unmatched junction bases: 8. Looked up from germline, CDR1 is SQVTM and CDR2 is ANQGSEA. The CDR3 DNA reads as TGCAGCGTTACCGGGACTAGCGACACGGATACGCAGTATTTG. It yields the protein CSVTGTSDTDTQYL.

About this clonotype: The junction departs from germline at one end; a sequencing error may be responsible. The chain has TRBV11-2 and TRBJ2-3, with TRBD2 matching over 7 bases. The germline V gene encodes CDR1 SGHAT and CDR2 FQNNGV. The CDR3 is 20 amino acids. The CDR3 DNA is TGTGCCAGCAGCTTAAGGGGCCTAGCGGTATTAAGAGTCCGCACATATACGCAGTATTTT. Translating gives CASSLRGLAVLRVRTYTQYF. Complete variable domain (other parts from reference TRBV11-2 and TRBJ2-3): EAGVAQSPRYKIIEKRQSVAFWCNPISGHATLYWYQQILGQGPKLLIQFQNNGVVDDSQLPKDRFSAERLKGVDSTLKIQPAKLEDSAVYLCASSLRGLAVLRVRTYTQYFGPGTRLTVL.

This clonotype was observed a handful of times. This chain connects TRBV5-1 to TRBJ2-6, with D uncertain. Deletions cut 5 bases from V and 2 bases from J, with 17 bases between. CDR3 size: 17 residues. The germline V gene encodes CDR1 SGHRS and CDR2 YFSETQ. CDR3 nucleotide sequence: TGCGCCAGCAGTCGGGCCCAGTCCCCACCTGGGGCCAACGTCCTGACTTTC. This codes for CASSRAQSPPGANVLTF.

This sequence joins TRBV10-3 and TRBJ1-4, with TRBD1 matching over 9 bases. The CDR3 spans 18 residues. CDR1 and CDR2 from the germline V gene are ENHRY and SYGVKD. V dropped 2 bases and J dropped 13; count of bases not matched to a gene: 20. Here the CDR3 DNA reads TGTGCCATCAGTGAGAGAATTGGGACAGGGATAACTAATGAAGGACTGTTTTTT. It yields the protein CAISERIGTGITNEGLFF.

At least ten counts were recorded for this clonotype. This chain connects TRBV5-1 to TRBJ1-1; 8 nucleotides align to TRBD1. Germline V gene data show CDR1 as SGHRS and CDR2 as YFSETQ. With V trimmed by 1 base and J by 6 bases, 5 bases remained unmatched. The CDR3 runs to 14 residues. CDR3 in DNA: TGCGCCAGCAGCTTGACAGGGGGTCGGGCTGAAGCTTTCTTT. This gives the protein CASSLTGGRAEAFF.

On this clonotype itself: This may come from a read error, since a much larger clone is one base off. The CDR3 nucleotides read TGCGCCATCAGCTTGGGGACAGGGGCTGGAAACACCATATATTTT. This codes for CAISLGTGAGNTIYF. The chain is built from TRBV5-1 and TRBJ1-3; TRBD1 aligns across 10 bases. Per the germline V gene, CDR1 is SGHRS and CDR2 is YFSETQ. CDR3 size: 15 residues. Looking up the rest from reference TRBV5-1 and TRBJ1-3 gives the full variable domain: KAGVTQTPRYLIKTRGQQVTLSCSPISGHRSVSWYQQTPGQGLQFLFEYFSETQRNKGNFPGRFSGRQFSNSRSEMNVSTLELGDSALYLCAISLGTGAGNTIYFGEGSWLTVV.

Remarks on this clonotype: Lacking the conserved final phenylalanine or tryptophan, this CDR3 likely reflects a read error. CDR3 sequence: CGSSVGVQGRDTQYS. For the CDR3, the DNA is TGCGGCAGCAGTGTTGGGGTACAGGGTCGGGATACGCAGTATTCT. This chain links TRBV10-1 with TRBJ2-3, with D tentatively TRBD1 (6 bases). Germline CDR1 is WNHNN and CDR2 is SYGVQD (reference sequence). CDR3 length: 15 residues.

Comments on this clonotype: This sequence may be a read error, since a much larger clone differs from it by one base. The chain has TRBV5-1 and TRBJ1-1; tentative D call: TRBD1 (5 bases). Trimming left V 0 bases short and J 0 bases short, with 15 bases between. The germline V gene has CDR1 SGHRS and CDR2 YFSETQ. This CDR3 has 17 residues. CDR3 loop: CASSLGQRVTMNTEAFF. The CDR3 DNA follows: TGCGCCAGCAGCTTGGGACAGAGGGTTACCATGAACACTGAAGCTTTCTTT.

The chain has TRBV30 and TRBJ1-2; 9 positions agree with TRBD1. Germline V gene data show CDR1 as GTSNPN and CDR2 as SVGIG (reference sequence). V trimming: 2 bases; J trimming: 5 bases; junction bases outside the gene matches: 12. The CDR3 consists of 16 residues. The CDR3 here is CAWSTPGTGTVYGYTF. In DNA, the CDR3 is TGTGCCTGGAGTACACCCGGGACAGGGACGGTTTATGGCTACACCTTC.

Worth noting for this clonotype: A read error is possible here, since a much larger clone lies one base away. The chain carries TRBV28 and TRBJ2-1; TRBD2 might be the D (6 bases). Germline CDR1 and CDR2: MDHEN and SYDVKM. The CDR3 consists of 14 residues. The CDR3 protein is CASRSGTRYNKQFF. In nucleotides, the CDR3 is TGTGCCAGCAGATCCGGGACTCGCTACAATAAGCAGTTCTTC.

In the case of this clonotype: Compared with germline, one end of the junction differs, possibly owing to a read error. V is TRBV11-2 and J is TRBJ1-3; D is possibly TRBD1 (5 bases). This CDR3 has 19 residues. Germline loops: CDR1 SGHAT, CDR2 FQNNGV. CDR3 residues: CTSSPRPDGGAYSGNTIYF. CDR3 sequence (DNA): TGTACCAGCAGTCCACGCCCGGACGGGGGTGCGTACTCTGGAAACACCATATATTTT.

Note on this clonotype: This could be a read error, since a much larger clone is one nucleotide away. V usage is TRBV6-6 and J usage is TRBJ2-7; a weak D match, TRBD1 (5 bases). The CDR3 extends over 16 amino acids. V dropped 5 bases and J dropped 0 bases, with 17 bases sitting between them. Germline V lookup: CDR1 MNHNY, CDR2 SVGAGI (reference sequence). The CDR3 sequence is CASSQDTLIDSYEQYF. The CDR3 DNA sequence: TGTGCCAGCAGTCAGGACACTTTAATCGACTCCTACGAGCAGTACTTC.

With respect to this clonotype: Its ends do not fully match the called genes, so a read error is possible. The chain links TRBV11-2 to TRBJ2-5; D unresolved. This CDR3 contains 16 residues. The germline V gene has CDR1 SGHAT and CDR2 FQNNGV. CDR3 loop: CASSPDSPPPQETQYF. CDR3 coding DNA: TGTGCGAGCAGCCCTGATTCTCCCCCCCCCCAAGAGACCCAGTACTTC.

Of note for this clonotype: One junction end disagrees with the germline gene, perhaps due to a read error. This sequence joins TRBV29-1 and TRBJ2-2, with 10 bases that match TRBD2. The CDR3 spans 15 residues. Per the germline V gene, CDR1 is SQVTM and CDR2 is ANQGSEA. The CDR3 region is CSVHGLAGVARELSF. The CDR3 coding sequence is TGCAGCGTCCACGGGCTAGCGGGAGTGGCCAGGGAGCTGTCTTTT.

This clonotype was detected many times. V and J are TRBV30 and TRBJ1-3; D gene unclear. V was shortened by 4 bases and J by 2 bases, with 9 bases between the two germline ends. CDR1 is GTSNPN and CDR2 is SVGIG in the germline V gene (reference sequence). CDR3 size: 13 residues. As DNA, the CDR3 is TGTGCCTGGATTTTGGGAGCTGGAAACACCATATATTTT. It is translated as CAWILGAGNTIYF.

The rearrangement joins TRBV11-2 to TRBJ2-5; D remains ambiguous. V was cut by 0 bases and J by 1 base, with 9 bases left in between. The CDR3 extends over 15 amino acids. The germline CDR1 and CDR2 sequences are SGHAT and FQNNGV. The CDR3 here is CASSLDFGSQETQYF. CDR3 DNA sequence: TGTGCCAGCAGCTTAGACTTTGGCAGCCAAGAGACCCAGTACTTC.

Comment on this clonotype: This CDR3 is missing its conserved last phenylalanine or tryptophan, likely due to a read error. This chain joins TRBV7-8 and TRBJ2-7; 9 bases match TRBD1. V shed 0 bases and J 4 bases; nucleotides not matched to a gene: 7. Per the germline V gene, CDR1 is SGHVS and CDR2 is FQNEAQ. This CDR3 spans 16 amino acids. The CDR3 coding sequence is TGTGCCAGCAGCTTAGCAGGACAGGGGACGGTATACGAGCAGTACTAC. Amino acids: CASSLAGQGTVYEQYY.